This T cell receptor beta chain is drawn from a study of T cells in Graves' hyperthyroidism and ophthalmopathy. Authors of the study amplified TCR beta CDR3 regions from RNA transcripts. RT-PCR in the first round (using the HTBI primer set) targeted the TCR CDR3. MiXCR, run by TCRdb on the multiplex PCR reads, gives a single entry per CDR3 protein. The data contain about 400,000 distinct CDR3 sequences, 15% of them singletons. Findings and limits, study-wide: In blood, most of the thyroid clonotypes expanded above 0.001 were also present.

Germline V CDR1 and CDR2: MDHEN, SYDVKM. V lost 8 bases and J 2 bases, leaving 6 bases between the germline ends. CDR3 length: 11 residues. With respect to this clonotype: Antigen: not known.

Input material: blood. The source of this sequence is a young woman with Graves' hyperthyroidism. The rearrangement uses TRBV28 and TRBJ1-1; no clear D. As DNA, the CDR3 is TGTGCCAGCGGACCAAACACTGAAGCTTTCTTT. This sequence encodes CASGPNTEAFF.